The 8 T cell receptor beta chains below come from one sample, sequenced in a study of control samples from healthy donors and cancer patients. Method: immunoSEQ multiplex PCR; TCRdb's copy keeps in-frame clones and lacks some. The sample consists of 130,000 or so clones, around 94% of them appearing once. The sample comprised PBMCs. The source is a man in his 60s with colorectal cancer.

The chain combines TRBV29-1 with TRBJ2-7, with a possible D match to TRBD2 (5 bases). This CDR3 has 16 residues. Trimming shortened V by 0 bases and J by 4 bases, and 19 bases separated the two germline ends. Germline CDR1 SQVTM, CDR2 ANQGSEA. CDR3 protein: CSVEDELREGFYEQYF. The CDR3 DNA follows: TGCAGCGTTGAAGATGAACTACGCGAGGGTTTTTACGAGCAGTACTTC.

This chain joins TRBV6-5 and TRBJ2-7, with 7 bases aligning to TRBD1. V shed 2 bases and J 4 bases; nucleotides not matched to a gene: 8. Germline V lookup: CDR1 MNHEY, CDR2 SVGAGI. The CDR3 is made up of 15 amino acids. The CDR3 loop reads CASSYDGQVEYEQYF. The DNA of the CDR3 is TGTGCCAGCAGTTACGACGGACAGGTAGAGTACGAGCAGTACTTC.

The rearrangement links TRBV6-4 to TRBJ2-3; 7 nucleotides match TRBD2. The germline V gene has CDR1 MRHNA and CDR2 SNTAGT. The CDR3 sequence is 15 residues long. The V segment lost 10 bases and the J segment 1 base; nucleotides outside the gene matches: 11. The CDR3 is CATRSTRGGTDTQYF. CDR3 coding DNA: TGTGCCACCAGGAGCACCCGGGGGGGCACAGATACGCAGTATTTT.

CDR3 region: CATSSRSGGGDTQYF. The DNA for the CDR3 is TGTGCCACCAGCAGTCGTAGCGGGGGGGGAGATACGCAGTATTTT. This chain links TRBV15 with TRBJ2-3, with 11 nucleotides matching TRBD2. This CDR3 comprises 15 residues. Germline V gene data show CDR1 as LNHNV and CDR2 as YYDKDF (reference sequence). Losses at the gene ends were 3 bases for V and 5 bases for J; bases not matched to a gene: 4.

The V gene is TRBV30, the J gene TRBJ1-4; D ambiguous. CDR3 length equals 13 residues. Germline CDR1 and CDR2: GTSNPN and SVGIG (reference sequence). V was clipped by 4 bases and J by 4 bases, with 10 bases between them. The DNA of the CDR3 is TGTGCCTGGAAGTTGGCAGTTAATGAAAAACTGTTTTTT. Translated: CAWKLAVNEKLFF.

The chain uses TRBV15 and TRBJ1-4; D perhaps matches TRBD1 (6 bases). CDR3 length: 19 amino acids. Germline CDR1 is LNHNV and CDR2 is YYDKDF (reference sequence). Trimming stripped 3 bases from V and 2 bases from J, with 22 bases between. The CDR3 region is CATSRGRSGVKGTNEKLFF. CDR3 DNA: TGTGCCACCAGCAGGGGGAGGTCAGGGGTTAAGGGGACTAATGAAAAACTGTTTTTT.

The CDR3: CASSPGSTTDTQYF. CDR3 sequence (DNA): TGCGCCAGCAGCCCGGGAAGCACCACAGATACGCAGTATTTT. J is TRBJ2-3 and V is TRBV4-1, with D possibly TRBD2 on 5 matching bases. CDR1 is MGHRA, CDR2 YSYEKL, per germline. There are 14 residues in the CDR3. V was trimmed by 4 bases and J by 2 bases, leaving 10 bases between them.

V and J are TRBV18 and TRBJ2-5; possible D gene TRBD1, 6 bases. The CDR3 runs 15 residues. Looked up from germline, CDR1 is KGHSH and CDR2 is LQKENI. The ends were cut back, 4 bases at V and 1 base at J, with 13 bases in the middle. The CDR3 bases are TGTGCCAGCTCACGCCAACAGGGCTCCCAAGAGACCCAGTACTTC. Translation gives CASSRQQGSQETQYF.